The TCR beta chain described here comes from a study of PD-1 blockade in classical Hodgkin lymphoma. The study, taken as a whole, reports: Compared with baseline, CD4+ but not CD8+ TCR diversity had risen significantly by C4D1.

Each and every patient relapsed after autologous stem cell transplantation, and patients got differing brentuximab vedotin exposure. This clone was seen only a few times. Antigen unknown. Libraries were prepared by immunoSEQ multiplex PCR; TCRdb keeps only in-frame clonotypes and omits some of them. The sample carries 70,000 or so clones, 70% to 80% recorded once. Per germline, CDR1 SGHAT and CDR2 FQNNGV. Trimming pared 1 base from V and 0 bases from J, leaving 10 bases between. The CDR3 covers 16 residues. The sample consisted of peripheral blood mononuclear cells (PBMCs), taken before the second cycle of nivolumab. The receptor comes from a human donor with classical Hodgkin lymphoma. V and J are TRBV11-2 and TRBJ1-3; D may be TRBD1 (5 bases). The CDR3 coding sequence is TGTGCCAGCAGCTTAGGAGGGGTCCACTCTGGAAACACCATATATTTT. As protein: CASSLGGVHSGNTIYF.